Given below is one TCR beta chain in context. Its antigen remains unidentified. Within one base of it there is no much larger clone, and no base qualities were kept. The CDR3 regions of human TCRbeta chains were analyzed by immunosequencing. In the source study's methods: TCRs in the repertoires were compared against a reference library of SARS-CoV-2-specific TCRs that had been generated with the MIRA antigen-specificity platform. Breadth meant the fraction of unique TCRs that were SARS-CoV-2-associated, whereas depth meant the fraction of total T cells that were SARS-CoV-2-associated. Using the MIRA data, every spike-specific TCR was mapped to the spike region that the TCR reacted to and assigned to either a CD4 or a CD8 class. Log10-transformed breadth and depth values were compared by one-way ANOVA with Sidak's multiple comparisons tests. The immuneACCESS repertoire file appears here via TCRdb, limited to in-frame rearrangements. These files lack a portion of the clones; in checked studies, under half of the deficit traces to unresolved V genes, and the cause of the others is not known. V and J calls and clone size are those listed in that table; D and trimming were worked out from the DNA. Across this sample there are tens of thousands of clones, with roughly 88% seen only once. The ten largest clonotypes hold roughly a fifth of the sample.

Explained via the paper, the time point label denotes: baseline before first vaccination. Samples from vaccinated people were obtained from the UK trials COV001 and COV002, which included a single-blind randomized controlled phase 2/3 trial of AZD1222 (ChAdOx1 nCoV-19) in healthy adults. For TCRbeta chain sequencing, PBMC samples were collected from trial participants at day 0 and at day 28 after the second dose. The entry originates in a study of T cell responses to AZD1222 COVID-19 vaccine (dated by TCRdb to the early 2020s). For the study in its entirety: Because spike-specific TCR depth and breadth did not differ between the two schedules, AZD1222 recipients who got a second dose at roughly 4 weeks were pooled with those who got a second dose at roughly 12 weeks. Enrollment into the trials was organized by age into subgroups of 18-55, 56-69 and 70-plus years, and those subgroups contained roughly 150, 30 and 60 TCR-sequenced participants, respectively. TCR sequencing covered fewer than 250 trial participants: 200 to 210 given two doses of AZD1222 and approximately 26 given two doses of MenACWY control vaccine. Study-wide conclusions, independent of this receptor: Only a handful of AZD1222 recipients were SARS-CoV-2 seropositive at baseline, limiting conclusions about previously exposed vaccinees. Nearly half of unique spike-specific TCRs reportedly recognized epitopes outside regions mutated in the B.1.351 and B.1.1.7 variants. In the small 56-69-year group, the increase in depth fell short of significance, most likely because of low power. Because no samples from the day 14 peak response were available, repertoires could be characterized only after the peak T cell response. Participants were mostly white British and included more females than males, and it was suggested by the authors that clonal diversity may have been underestimated. Spike-specific TCR breadth and depth rose significantly after two AZD1222 doses compared with day 0 and with MenACWY recipients. The vaccine-associated CD4 TCRs covered the entire spike protein, and the dominant responses fell in regions 160-218 and 743-854.

V is shortened by 1 base, J by 5 bases, and the region joining them spans 16 bases. The germline V gene gives CDR1 as LGHNA and CDR2 as YSLEER. The CDR3, cysteine through phenylalanine, is 16 amino acids long. Only the CDR3 DNA is retained, 48 bases long and in frame from the first base. The sequence is built from TRBV4-3 and TRBJ2-3; too little of a D gene remains to name it. The TCR originated in an adult in good health. The sequencing here drew on peripheral blood, taken on day 0 of AZD1222 vaccination. The CDR3 corresponds to CASSQVWEGIGDTQYF. The DNA sequence follows: TGCGCCAGCAGCCAAGTCTGGGAAGGTATAGGAGATACGCAGTATTTT.